A selection of T cell receptor beta chains follows, all from one sample in a study of T-cell reconstitution after alpha-beta-depleted transplantation in children. In TCRdb, the PCR reads were re-called with MiXCR into one record per CDR3 protein. The sample holds 490,000 or so distinct CDR3 sequences; 12% are singletons and the top ten take under 7%. The material was PBMCs from the stem cell graft donor, obtained from the stem cell graft. Receptors originate from a human donor who donated a stem cell graft to a child with combined immunodeficiency. CDR3s leave out the opening cysteine and the closing phenylalanine or tryptophan. Where a row states a size, it is once, few, many or the class of an expanded clone; other rows omit it.

.,TRBV5-5,15,ASSLWTGYQGDTEAF
few,TRBV12-3/TRBV12-4,14,ASSSQPGLAFSEQY
few,TRBV2,11,ASKGTQYNEQF
.,TRBV29-1,10,SVKGGNTEAF
.,TRBV25-1,19,ASSASGRETMGTPYSYEQY
many,TRBV10-3,13,AIRAGESNTGELF
many,TRBV7-3,12,ASSRGDRGYGYT
.,TRBV29-1,11,SVGFGISYEQY
many,TRBV7-9,12,ASSLDLSPDTQY
many,TRBV12-5,12,ASGFLENTGELF
many,TRBV20-1,13,SARRPSGDTGELF
.,TRBV7-2,14,ASSLAAGAAGGKLF
few,TRBV15,10,ATSAGAPEQY
few,TRBV30,11,AWSVIDSYEQY
.,TRBV7-2,13,ASSLVALGLGEQF
few,TRBV27,12,ASSLGTGTDEQY
few,TRBV5-6,15,ASSLVGRGGGTDTQY
.,TRBV6-6,11,ASSSGPRVPQH
few,TRBV12-3/TRBV12-4,13,ASSFGTGGRETQY
few,TRBV12-3/TRBV12-4,11,AQKGAVAGELF
.,TRBV12-3/TRBV12-4,13,ASSFTGYGTDTQY
few,TRBV30,10,AWTSTGATQY
.,TRBV18,11,ASSRRDWDEQF
few,TRBV7-6,12,ASSFGRADSPLH
few,TRBV7-9,12,ASRPDGSSYEQY
few,TRBV11-2,13,ASSFSWGGNTEAF
.,TRBV6-5,15,ASSYLGPRGKNTEAF
.,TRBV6-5,13,ASSSSWGSYNEQF
many,TRBV12-3/TRBV12-4,10,ASSLRPETQY
.,TRBV20-1,13,SARDLPSRSYEQY
few,TRBV18,13,ASSPRSAVSDTQY
.,TRBV5-5,12,ASSLYRDGEKLF
many,TRBV5-1,14,ASSLEGEPLTYEQY
.,TRBV20-1,15,SARGVLAGGFGETQY
many,TRBV24-1,10,ATSDLGYEQF
few,TRBV29-1,13,SVAYLGRTNTEAF
.,TRBV5-1,13,ASSRTGRGSYEQY
few,TRBV12-3/TRBV12-4,14,ASSFREGDTPGELF
few,TRBV7-8,13,ASSPKGARNEKLF
few,TRBV6-5,10,ASSYPGKEAF
.,TRBV7-9,14,ASSPYFGGKADTQY
.,TRBV5-4,12,ASRQAGSAYEQY
.,TRBV3-1,11,ASSQGGNYGYT
.,TRBV4-3,12,ASSQGRFPGELF
.,TRBV5-6,13,ASSFGQGGTQPQH
few,TRBV29-1,16,SVTDEGLLAGGTYEQY
few,TRBV6-4,12,ASSGDTSTDTQY
many,TRBV5-1,13,ASSLEGRVDYGYT
.,TRBV6-2/TRBV6-3,9,ASSYGHGYT
few,TRBV5-1,13,ASSLDTSLYNEQF